The entry that follows covers one TCR beta chain sequence. Its antigen is unknown. The sample originates from a study of blood T cells in healthy people across ages. Through a sample-barcoded 5' primer and a J-beta primer mix, a second PCR was run for roughly 6 to 11 cycles. Every cDNA molecule carried a tag from a template-switch adaptor bearing 12 random nucleotides. Paired-end reads containing CDR3 totaled no fewer than 2.5 million for each sample. A single record per CDR3 protein comes from TCRdb applying MiXCR to the 5' RACE reads. The data contain 600,000 or so distinct CDR3 sequences, 20% to 25% of them singletons. Study findings and constraints: One million T cells yielded diversity estimates that were considered underestimates.

Every donor provided around 9.3 milliliters of peripheral blood. The TCR originated in a man between 65 and 85 years old in good health. Specimen: blood.

The chain's CDR3 is CSATRTSGYEQFF. The CDR3 bases are TGCAGTGCTACAAGGACTAGCGGGTATGAGCAGTTCTTC. The gene calls are TRBV20-1 and TRBJ2-5; TRBD2 matches at 11 bases. Gene TRBJ2-1 matches the end of the DNA better, so the J call may be wrong. Germline assignment: CDR1 DFQATT and CDR2 SNEGSKA (reference sequence). This CDR3 is built from 13 residues.